This TCR beta chain was recorded in a study of T cell responses to AZD1222 COVID-19 vaccine. The data were produced by immunoSEQ multiplex PCR, yet TCRdb's version contains in-frame clones alone and is incomplete. The repertoire holds some 150,000 clones, with around nine tenths as singletons. This CDR3 has 14 amino acids. J was trimmed by 3 bases and V by 3 bases; bases with no gene match: 2. CDR1 is SEHNR, CDR2 FQNEAQ, per germline (reference sequence). The source material was peripheral blood, sampled 28 days after the second AZD1222 dose. V is TRBV7-9 and J is TRBJ2-4, with 7 bases lining up with TRBD1. The receptor comes from an adult who received the AZD1222 COVID-19 vaccine. CDR3 loop: CASSFSGGKNIQYF. The CDR3 bases are TGTGCCAGCAGCTTCTCAGGGGGCAAAAACATTCAGTACTTC.